This paragraph covers one T cell receptor (beta chain) sequence. Its cognate antigen is unknown. The CDR3 loop spans 15 amino acids. Losses at the gene ends were 4 bases for V and 7 bases for J; bases not matched to a gene: 10. Germline CDR1 and CDR2: MGHRA and YSYEKL. This sample stems from a study of cytomegalovirus exposure and HLA in healthy donors. The wider study: An earlier analysis identified 120 million or so unique TCR beta sequences in about 180 million T cells. General study points: As a later analysis showed, several of the most significant clusters appeared to be linked to common viral pathogens. It was taken for granted in presence/absence analyses that sequencing depth across donors was roughly uniform.

60 Vbeta and 13 Jbeta primers were used in PCR. Clones were sequenced by immunoSEQ multiplex PCR, and TCRdb holds only the in-frame ones, with some missing. The sample shows about 69,000 clones, 65% to 70% of them seen only once. This chain connects TRBV4-1 to TRBJ1-2, with TRBD1 matching over 9 bases. This clonotype was sampled from a woman under 40 in good health and CMV-seronegative. Sequencing was performed on PBMCs. In DNA form, the CDR3 reads TGCGCCAGCAGCCTACTACAGGGGGCGGCGGCTGGCTACACCTTC. It translates to CASSLLQGAAAGYTF.